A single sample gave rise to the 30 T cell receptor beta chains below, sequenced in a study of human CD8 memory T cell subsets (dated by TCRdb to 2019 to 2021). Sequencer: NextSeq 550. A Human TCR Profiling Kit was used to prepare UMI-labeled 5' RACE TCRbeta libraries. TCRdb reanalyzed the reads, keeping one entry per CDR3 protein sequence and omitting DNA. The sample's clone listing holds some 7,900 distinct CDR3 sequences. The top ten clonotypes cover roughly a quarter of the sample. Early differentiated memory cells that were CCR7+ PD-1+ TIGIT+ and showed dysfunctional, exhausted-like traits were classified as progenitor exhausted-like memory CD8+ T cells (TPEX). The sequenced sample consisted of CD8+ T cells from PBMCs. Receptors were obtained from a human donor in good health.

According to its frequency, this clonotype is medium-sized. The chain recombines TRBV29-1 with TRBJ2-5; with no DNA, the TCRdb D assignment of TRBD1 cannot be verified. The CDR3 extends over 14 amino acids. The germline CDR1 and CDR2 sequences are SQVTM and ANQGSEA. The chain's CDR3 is CSVEDRRGREHPYF.

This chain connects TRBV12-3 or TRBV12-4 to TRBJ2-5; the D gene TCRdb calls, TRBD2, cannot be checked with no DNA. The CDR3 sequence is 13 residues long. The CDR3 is CASTGGGWETQYF.

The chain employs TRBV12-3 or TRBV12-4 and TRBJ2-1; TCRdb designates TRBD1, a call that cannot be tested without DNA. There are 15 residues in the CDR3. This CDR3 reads CASSPPGQGDNEQFF.

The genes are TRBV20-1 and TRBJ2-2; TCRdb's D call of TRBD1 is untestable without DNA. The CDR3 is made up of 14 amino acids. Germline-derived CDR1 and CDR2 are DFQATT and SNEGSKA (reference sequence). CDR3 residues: CSAYDRARTGELFF.

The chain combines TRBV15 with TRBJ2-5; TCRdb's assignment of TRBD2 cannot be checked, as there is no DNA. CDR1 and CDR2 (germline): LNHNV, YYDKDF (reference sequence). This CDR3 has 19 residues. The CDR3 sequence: CATSRDLTSGRPGEETQYF.

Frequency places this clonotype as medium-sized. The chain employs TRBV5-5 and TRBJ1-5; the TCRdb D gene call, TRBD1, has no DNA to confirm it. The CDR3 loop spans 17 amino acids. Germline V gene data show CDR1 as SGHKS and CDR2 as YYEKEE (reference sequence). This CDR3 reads CASSQYRGHLEDQPQHF.

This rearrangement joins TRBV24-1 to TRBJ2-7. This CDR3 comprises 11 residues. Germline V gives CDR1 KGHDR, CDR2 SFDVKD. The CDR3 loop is CATSDSYEQYF.

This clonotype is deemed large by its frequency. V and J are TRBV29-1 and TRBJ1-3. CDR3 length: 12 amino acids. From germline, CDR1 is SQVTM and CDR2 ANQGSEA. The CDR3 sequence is CSATDGEGTIYF.

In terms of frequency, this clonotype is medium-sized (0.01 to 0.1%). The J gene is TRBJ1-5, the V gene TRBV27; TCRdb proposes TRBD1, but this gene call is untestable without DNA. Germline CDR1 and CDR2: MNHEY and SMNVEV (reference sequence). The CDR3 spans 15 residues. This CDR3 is CASSWRGGGNQPQHF.

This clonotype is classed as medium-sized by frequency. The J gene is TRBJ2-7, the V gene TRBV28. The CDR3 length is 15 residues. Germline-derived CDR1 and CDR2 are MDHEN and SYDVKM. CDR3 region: CASRDVGASSYEQYF.

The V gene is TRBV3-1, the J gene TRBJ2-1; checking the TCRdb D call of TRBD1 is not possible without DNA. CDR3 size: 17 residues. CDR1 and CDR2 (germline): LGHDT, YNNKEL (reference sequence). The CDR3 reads CASSQAAYRQGGNEQFF.

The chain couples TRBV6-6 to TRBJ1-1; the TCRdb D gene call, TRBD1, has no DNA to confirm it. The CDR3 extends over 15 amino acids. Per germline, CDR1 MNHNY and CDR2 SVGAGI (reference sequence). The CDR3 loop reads CASSPGQGSDTEAFF.

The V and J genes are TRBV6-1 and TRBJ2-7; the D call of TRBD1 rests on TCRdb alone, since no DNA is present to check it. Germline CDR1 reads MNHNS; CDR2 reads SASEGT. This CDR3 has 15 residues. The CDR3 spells CASMGVVESSYEQYF.

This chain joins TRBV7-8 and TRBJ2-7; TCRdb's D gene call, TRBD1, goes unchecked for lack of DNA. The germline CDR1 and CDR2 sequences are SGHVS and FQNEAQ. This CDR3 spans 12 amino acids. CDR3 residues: CASSAPTGEQYF.

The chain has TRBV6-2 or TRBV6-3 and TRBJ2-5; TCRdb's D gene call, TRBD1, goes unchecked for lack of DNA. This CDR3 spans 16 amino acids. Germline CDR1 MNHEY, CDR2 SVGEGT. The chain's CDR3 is CASSLSIDSRQETQYF.

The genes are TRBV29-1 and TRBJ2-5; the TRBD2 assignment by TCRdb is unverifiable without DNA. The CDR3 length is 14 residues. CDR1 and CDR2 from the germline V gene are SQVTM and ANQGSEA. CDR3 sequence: CSATEREGRETQYF.

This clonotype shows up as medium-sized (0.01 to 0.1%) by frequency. This CDR3 is CASSYERYLYNEQFF. The chain carries TRBV6-2 or TRBV6-3 and TRBJ2-1; the TCRdb D gene call, TRBD2, has no DNA to confirm it. The germline V gene encodes CDR1 MNHEY and CDR2 SVGEGT. The CDR3 loop spans 15 amino acids.

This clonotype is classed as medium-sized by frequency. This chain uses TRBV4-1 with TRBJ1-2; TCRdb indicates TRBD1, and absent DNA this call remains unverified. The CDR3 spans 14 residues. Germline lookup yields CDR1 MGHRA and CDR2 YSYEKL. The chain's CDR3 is CASSQAAGAEGYTF.

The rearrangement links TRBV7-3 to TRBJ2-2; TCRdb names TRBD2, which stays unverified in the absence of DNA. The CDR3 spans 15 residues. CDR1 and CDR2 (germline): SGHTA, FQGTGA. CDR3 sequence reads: CASSESGTASGELFF.

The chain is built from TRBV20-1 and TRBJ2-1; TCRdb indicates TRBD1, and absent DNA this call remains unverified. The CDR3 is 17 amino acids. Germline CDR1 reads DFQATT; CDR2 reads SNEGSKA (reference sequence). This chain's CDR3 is CSATQGGGTRSTAEQFF.

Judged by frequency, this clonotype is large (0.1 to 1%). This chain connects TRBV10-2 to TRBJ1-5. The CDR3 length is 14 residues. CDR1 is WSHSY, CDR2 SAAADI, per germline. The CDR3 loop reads CASSEGAGRQPQHF.

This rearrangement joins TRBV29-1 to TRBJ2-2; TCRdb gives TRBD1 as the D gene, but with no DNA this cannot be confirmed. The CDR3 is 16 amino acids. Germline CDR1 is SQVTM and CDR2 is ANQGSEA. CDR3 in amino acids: CSVPAGGRMNTGELFF.

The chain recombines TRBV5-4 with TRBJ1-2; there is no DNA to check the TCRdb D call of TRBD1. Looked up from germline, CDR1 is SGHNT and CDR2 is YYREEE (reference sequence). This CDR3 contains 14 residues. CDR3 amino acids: CASSLGGDGYGYTF. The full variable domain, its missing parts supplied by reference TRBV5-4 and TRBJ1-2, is ETGVTQSPTHLIKTRGQQVTLRCSSQSGHNTVSWYQQALGQGPQFIFQYYREEENGRGNFPPRFSGLQFPNYSSELNVNALELDDSALYLCASSLGGDGYGYTFGSGTRLTVV.

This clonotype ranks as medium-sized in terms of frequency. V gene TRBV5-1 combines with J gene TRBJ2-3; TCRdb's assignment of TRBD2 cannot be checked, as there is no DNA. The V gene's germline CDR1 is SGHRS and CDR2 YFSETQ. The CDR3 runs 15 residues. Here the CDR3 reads CASSLIGGGPDTQYF.

CDR3 loop: CASSYSDGFGGSYNEQFF. V and J are TRBV6-6 and TRBJ2-1. The CDR3 loop spans 18 amino acids. The germline CDR1 and CDR2 sequences are MNHNY and SVGAGI (reference sequence).

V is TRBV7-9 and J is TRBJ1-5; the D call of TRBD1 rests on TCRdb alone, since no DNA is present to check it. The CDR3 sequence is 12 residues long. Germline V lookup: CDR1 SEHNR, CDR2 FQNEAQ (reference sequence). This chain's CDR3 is CASSTQQGNQHF.

This CDR3 reads CSARDYRSGYEQYF. The chain couples TRBV20-1 to TRBJ2-7. Germline V gene data show CDR1 as DFQATT and CDR2 as SNEGSKA (reference sequence). The CDR3 totals 14 residues.

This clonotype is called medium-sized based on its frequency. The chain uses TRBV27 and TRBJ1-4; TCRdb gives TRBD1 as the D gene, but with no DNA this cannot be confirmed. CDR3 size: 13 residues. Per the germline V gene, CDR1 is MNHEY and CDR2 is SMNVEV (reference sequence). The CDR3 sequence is CASTTGVNEKLFF.

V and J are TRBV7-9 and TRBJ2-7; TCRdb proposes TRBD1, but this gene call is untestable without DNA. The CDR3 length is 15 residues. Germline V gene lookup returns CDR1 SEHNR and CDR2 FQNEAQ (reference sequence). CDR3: CASSFLTGNAYEQYF.

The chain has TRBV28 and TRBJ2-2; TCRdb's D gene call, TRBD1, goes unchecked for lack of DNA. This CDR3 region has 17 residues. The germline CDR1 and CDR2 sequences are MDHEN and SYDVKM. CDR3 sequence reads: CASSGMGVGEKTGELFF.